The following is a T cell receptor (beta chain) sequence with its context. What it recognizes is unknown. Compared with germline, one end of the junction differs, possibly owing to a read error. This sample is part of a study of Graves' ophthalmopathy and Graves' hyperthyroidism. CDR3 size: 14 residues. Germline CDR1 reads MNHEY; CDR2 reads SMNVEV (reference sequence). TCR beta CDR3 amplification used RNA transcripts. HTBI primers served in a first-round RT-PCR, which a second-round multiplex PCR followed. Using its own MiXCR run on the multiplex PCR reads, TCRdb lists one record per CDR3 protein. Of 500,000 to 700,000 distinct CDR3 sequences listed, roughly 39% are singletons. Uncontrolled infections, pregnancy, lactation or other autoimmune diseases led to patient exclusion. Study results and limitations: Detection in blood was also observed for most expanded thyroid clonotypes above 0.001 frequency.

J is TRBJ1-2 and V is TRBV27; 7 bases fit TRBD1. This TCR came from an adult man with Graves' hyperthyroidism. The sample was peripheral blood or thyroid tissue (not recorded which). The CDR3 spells CASSSTGTNYGHTF. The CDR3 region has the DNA TGTGCCAGCAGTTCGACAGGGACCAACTATGGCCACACCTTC.